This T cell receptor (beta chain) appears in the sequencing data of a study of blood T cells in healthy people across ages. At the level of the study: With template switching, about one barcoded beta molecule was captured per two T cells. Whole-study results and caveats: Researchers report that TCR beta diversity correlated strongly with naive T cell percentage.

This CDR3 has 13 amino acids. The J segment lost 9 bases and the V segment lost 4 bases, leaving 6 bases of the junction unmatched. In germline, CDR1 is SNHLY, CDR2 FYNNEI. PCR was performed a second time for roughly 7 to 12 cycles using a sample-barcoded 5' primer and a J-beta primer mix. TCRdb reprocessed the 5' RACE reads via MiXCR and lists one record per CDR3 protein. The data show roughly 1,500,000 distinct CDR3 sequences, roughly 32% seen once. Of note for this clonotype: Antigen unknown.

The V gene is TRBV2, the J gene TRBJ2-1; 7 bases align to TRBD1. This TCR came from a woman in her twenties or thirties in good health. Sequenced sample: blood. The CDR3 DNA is TGTGCCAGCAGTGGCGACAGGGTGGGTGAGCAGTTCTTC. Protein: CASSGDRVGEQFF.